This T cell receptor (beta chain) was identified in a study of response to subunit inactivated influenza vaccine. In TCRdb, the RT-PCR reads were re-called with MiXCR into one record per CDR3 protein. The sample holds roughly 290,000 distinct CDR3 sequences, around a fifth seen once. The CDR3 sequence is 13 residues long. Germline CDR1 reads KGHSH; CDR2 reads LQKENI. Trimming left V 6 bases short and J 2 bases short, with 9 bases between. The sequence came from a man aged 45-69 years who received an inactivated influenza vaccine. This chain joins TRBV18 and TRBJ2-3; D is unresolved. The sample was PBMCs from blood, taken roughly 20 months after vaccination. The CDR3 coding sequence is TGTGCCAGCTCGGACCGAGTCACAGATACGCAGTATTTT. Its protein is CASSDRVTDTQYF.